What follows are 24 T cell receptor beta chains derived from one specimen sequenced in a study of cytomegalovirus exposure and HLA in healthy donors. PCR employed 60 Vbeta and 13 Jbeta primers. The method was immunoSEQ multiplex PCR; TCRdb's version includes in-frame clones alone and lacks a portion of them. Of some 110,000 clones in the sample, 66% were seen once. The sequencing input was PBMCs. The receptor source for this set is a man between 18 and 29 years old in good health and CMV-seronegative.

The chain combines TRBV14 with TRBJ2-3, with D maybe TRBD2 (6 bases). V was cut by 0 bases and J by 2 bases, with 21 bases left in between. CDR3 length equals 19 residues. CDR1 and CDR2 (germline): SGHDN, FVKESK. DNA for the CDR3: TGTGCCAGCAGCCAAGACTCCATCATATCAAGGGACTTCACAGATACGCAGTATTTT. Protein product: CASSQDSIISRDFTDTQYF.

The V gene is TRBV13, the J gene TRBJ2-1; D is undetermined. The germline V and J ends were trimmed by 4 bases and 11 bases, with 12 bases remaining between them. This CDR3 contains 12 residues. Germline CDR1 is PRHDT and CDR2 is FYEKMQ (reference sequence). The CDR3 here is CASSSRLVQQFF. DNA for the CDR3: TGTGCCAGCAGCTCCAGACTGGTCCAGCAGTTCTTC.

V gene TRBV7-9 combines with J gene TRBJ2-5; D not certain. V lost 5 bases, J lost 4 bases, and 14 bases lay in between. The CDR3 totals 14 residues. Germline CDR1 reads SEHNR; CDR2 reads FQNEAQ (reference sequence). CDR3 nucleotides: TGTGCCAGCAGCACCCGGGTGGGTGGAGAGACCCAGTACTTC. It is translated as CASSTRVGGETQYF.

J is TRBJ1-4 and V is TRBV28; the D gene is possibly TRBD1 (6 bases). Trimming shortened V by 8 bases and J by 8 bases, and 21 bases separated the two germline ends. The CDR3 spans 15 residues. CDR1 and CDR2 (germline): MDHEN, SYDVKM. CDR3 residues: CASEGVVPKTEKLFF. CDR3 nucleotide sequence: TGTGCCAGCGAGGGGGTGGTCCCCAAAACGGAAAAACTGTTTTTT.

This clone was observed a few times. The chain recombines TRBV5-6 with TRBJ2-7; D perhaps matches TRBD2 (5 bases). From germline, CDR1 is SGHDT and CDR2 YYEEEE. The germline V and J ends were trimmed by 3 bases and 5 bases, with 15 bases remaining between them. The CDR3 length is 14 residues. In DNA form, the CDR3 reads TGTGCCAGCAGCTCGGGGATGCTGTTCGACGAGCAGTACTTC. It is translated as CASSSGMLFDEQYF.

There are a few counts of this clone. The CDR3 loop is CASSEGLFGVHEQYF. The DNA of the CDR3 is TGTGCCAGCAGTGAGGGGTTATTCGGGGTTCACGAGCAGTACTTC. The J gene is TRBJ2-7, the V gene TRBV2; perhaps TRBD2 as D (5 bases). Deletions cut 3 bases from V and 5 bases from J, with 17 bases between. The CDR3 totals 15 residues. In germline, CDR1 is SNHLY, CDR2 FYNNEI.

This chain uses TRBV6-5 with TRBJ1-2; D gene uncertain. Trimming removed 1 base at V and 8 bases at J, with 14 bases between. The CDR3 loop spans 14 amino acids. Germline CDR1 MNHEY, CDR2 SVGAGI. In nucleotides, the CDR3 is TGTGCCAGCAGTTACTTGCCGGGTCAAGAGGGCTACACCTTC. As protein: CASSYLPGQEGYTF.

The chain recombines TRBV7-9 with TRBJ2-3, with 7 bases that match TRBD2. In germline, CDR1 is SEHNR, CDR2 FQNEAQ (reference sequence). The CDR3 spans 15 residues. Losses at the gene ends were 1 base for V and 5 bases for J; bases not matched to a gene: 6. The CDR3 region is CASSLVATSEDTQYF. The CDR3 bases are TGTGCCAGCAGCTTAGTCGCTACTAGCGAAGATACGCAGTATTTT.

This sequence joins TRBV5-1 and TRBJ2-7, with D perhaps matching TRBD2 (6 bases). The CDR3 is 14 amino acids. Trimming removed 5 bases at V and 1 base at J, with 13 bases between. The germline gives CDR1 SGHRS, CDR2 YFSETQ. Here the CDR3 reads CASSQVSGSYEQYF. The CDR3 DNA follows: TGCGCCAGCAGTCAGGTTAGCGGTTCCTACGAGCAGTACTTC.

This clone showed up just once. The chain combines TRBV28 with TRBJ2-7, with TRBD1 matching 12 bases. V lost 6 bases, J lost 4 bases, and 10 bases stayed unmatched. From germline, CDR1 is MDHEN and CDR2 SYDVKM. The length of the CDR3 is 16 residues. The CDR3 DNA reads as TGTGCCAGCAGCCCTCTTGGGACAGGGGGCTTTTACGAGCAGTACTTC. This translates into CASSPLGTGGFYEQYF.

The rearrangement joins TRBV7-9 to TRBJ1-1; the match to TRBD1 covers 7 bases. After removal of 7 bases from V and 6 bases from J, the junction contained 11 bases not matched to a gene. Germline V CDR1 and CDR2: SEHNR, FQNEAQ (reference sequence). The CDR3 is made up of 14 amino acids. The DNA of the CDR3 is TGTGCCAGCATAGCCGACAGGGAAGTGGCTGAAGCTTTCTTT. This gives the protein CASIADREVAEAFF. The variable domain in full, completed from reference TRBV7-9 and TRBJ1-1, reads DTGVSQNPRHKITKRGQNVTFRCDPISEHNRLYWYRQTLGQGPEFLTYFQNEAQLEKSRLLSDRFSAERPKGSFSTLEIQRTEQGDSAMYLCASIADREVAEAFFGQGTRLTVV.

The chain recombines TRBV27 with TRBJ2-7, with 9 positions matching TRBD1. Germline lookup yields CDR1 MNHEY and CDR2 SMNVEV (reference sequence). J gave up 9 bases and V 5 bases, and 8 bases lay outside the gene matches. The CDR3 runs to 13 residues. CDR3 coding DNA: TGTGCCAGCAGTGCACGACAGGGGGGCGGGCAGTACTTC. This translates into CASSARQGGGQYF.

The chain links TRBV7-6 to TRBJ2-1, with TRBD2 identical over 8 bases. The V and J ends lost 5 bases and 3 bases, in that order; junction bases with no gene match: 6. This CDR3 contains 15 residues. The germline V gene encodes CDR1 SGHVS and CDR2 FNYEAQ. The CDR3 protein is CASSLRGGLYNEQFF. CDR3 DNA: TGTGCCAGCAGCCTACGGGGGGGCCTCTACAATGAGCAGTTCTTC.

CDR3 DNA: TGTGCCAGCAGCTTATCCGGGGGGGCTGGTGGACCAACTAATGAAAAACTGTTTTTT. It specifies CASSLSGGAGGPTNEKLFF. This chain uses TRBV7-2 with TRBJ1-4; maybe TRBD1 (6 bases). The V gene lost 2 bases and the J gene lost 0 bases, with 19 bases spanning the gap. The CDR3 spans 19 residues. CDR1 and CDR2 from the germline V gene are SGHTA and FQGNSA. The complete variable domain, with remaining parts taken from reference TRBV7-2 and TRBJ1-4, reads GAGVSQSPSNKVTEKGKDVELRCDPISGHTALYWYRQSLGQGLEFLIYFQGNSAPDKSGLPSDRFSAERTGGSVSTLTIQRTQQEDSAVYLCASSLSGGAGGPTNEKLFFGSGTQLSVL.

The sample holds a few counts of this clone. The chain combines TRBV7-2 with TRBJ2-2; weak D call: TRBD2 (6 bases). V lost 10 bases, J lost 5 bases, and 20 bases lay in between. The CDR3 loop spans 15 amino acids. Germline V CDR1 and CDR2: SGHTA, FQGNSA. The CDR3 here is CATSAGGGGTGELFF. CDR3 coding DNA: TGTGCCACCTCTGCCGGGGGAGGAGGGACCGGGGAGCTGTTTTTT.

V usage is TRBV6-1 and J usage is TRBJ1-1, with 8 bases lining up with TRBD1. Germline trimming cut 4 bases from V and 5 bases from J; bases unmatched to any gene: 6. Per germline, CDR1 MNHNS and CDR2 SASEGT. CDR3 length equals 14 residues. This chain's CDR3 is CASSALTGGTEAFF. In DNA form, the CDR3 reads TGTGCCAGCAGTGCTCTTACAGGGGGGACTGAAGCTTTCTTT.

The V gene is TRBV5-1, the J gene TRBJ2-5; TRBD2 might be the D (6 bases). The tail of the sequence fits TRBJ2-7 better, so the J call may be wrong. Germline lookup yields CDR1 SGHRS and CDR2 YFSETQ. The CDR3 has 14 amino acids. CDR3 sequence reads: CASQGGDASYEQYF. The DNA of the CDR3 is TGCGCCAGCCAAGGCGGGGACGCCTCCTACGAGCAGTACTTC.

This CDR3 is CASSSREQQFF. The CDR3 bases are TGTGCCAGCAGTTCTAGGGAGCAGCAGTTCTTC. The chain joins TRBV28 to TRBJ2-1; D is possibly TRBD2 (5 bases). The V end lost 4 bases, the J end lost 11 bases, and 9 bases lay between the germline ends. The germline V gene has CDR1 MDHEN and CDR2 SYDVKM. The CDR3 has 11 amino acids.

This chain connects TRBV18 to TRBJ2-5, with D possibly matching TRBD2 (5 bases). The germline CDR1 and CDR2 sequences are KGHSH and LQKENI. Trimming stripped 0 bases from V and 0 bases from J, with 8 bases between. The CDR3 extends over 15 amino acids. CDR3 region: CASSPPRVHQETQYF. The DNA for the CDR3 is TGTGCCAGCTCACCACCGAGGGTACACCAAGAGACCCAGTACTTC.

This clone was seen once. The junction departs from the called germline gene at one end, perhaps through a read error. This chain links TRBV27 with TRBJ1-4; 8 bases are shared with TRBD1. The CDR3 has 15 residues. Germline CDR1 MNHEY, CDR2 SMNVEV (reference sequence). The CDR3 region is CASTSTRGPNEKPFF. The DNA for the CDR3 is TGTGCCAGCACCTCCACCAGGGGGCCTAATGAAAAACCGTTTTTT.

In this sample, this clone turned up a few times. The J gene is TRBJ2-1, the V gene TRBV11-3; 7 bases are a match to TRBD2. Germline CDR1 reads SGHNT; CDR2 reads YENEEA. V lost 0 bases to trimming and J lost 7 bases; unmatched junction nucleotides: 6. This CDR3 is 15 amino acids long. CDR3 protein: CASSLDGTTGNEQFF. The CDR3 bases are TGTGCCAGCAGCTTAGATGGGACTACCGGAAATGAGCAGTTCTTC.

This sequence joins TRBV6-6 and TRBJ1-1; TRBD1 aligns across 7 bases. V was clipped by 2 bases and J by 0 bases; unmatched bases: 6. The CDR3 extends over 16 amino acids. CDR1 and CDR2 from the germline V gene are MNHNY and SVGAGI (reference sequence). Here the CDR3 DNA reads TGTGCCAGCAGTTACGCGAAAGGGGGCATGAACACTGAAGCTTTCTTT. Amino acid sequence: CASSYAKGGMNTEAFF.

This chain uses TRBV15 with TRBJ2-3; 7 positions match TRBD2. CDR1 is LNHNV and CDR2 is YYDKDF in the germline V gene (reference sequence). Trimming took 1 base from V and 0 from J; bases not matched to a gene: 4. CDR3 length: 16 amino acids. This CDR3 is CATSRGLRESTDTQYF. The CDR3, as DNA: TGTGCCACCAGCAGAGGTCTGCGGGAGAGCACAGATACGCAGTATTTT. Variable domain in full (rest from reference TRBV15 and TRBJ2-3): DAMVIQNPRYQVTQFGKPVTLSCSQTLNHNVMYWYQQKSSQAPKLLFHYYDKDFNNEADTPDNFQSRRPNTSFCFLDIRSPGLGDTAMYLCATSRGLRESTDTQYFGPGTRLTVL.

V usage is TRBV28 and J usage is TRBJ1-1, with D perhaps TRBD1 (6 bases). Germline CDR1 is MDHEN and CDR2 is SYDVKM. The CDR3 is 17 amino acids. Trimming stripped 6 bases from V and 0 bases from J, with 20 bases between. The CDR3 DNA is TGTGCCAGCAGCCCTCCCTCGGGCAGGGGTGTGAACACTGAAGCTTTCTTT. The encoded protein is CASSPPSGRGVNTEAFF.